The clone carrying this T cell receptor beta chain was seen at least ten times. Its antigen is undetermined. The data were taken from a study of identical twins. Study-level points and caveats: There was an excess of low generation probability in the out-of-frame alpha sequences that twins shared. Sequences that were beta out-of-frame showed weaker excess twin sharing. Potential partial confounding of zero-insertion analyses by invariant MAIT and iNKT cells was noted. Cord blood beta clonotypes present at high abundance carried fewer insertions; no such pattern appeared in memory repertoires.

J gave up 9 bases and V 4 bases, and 6 bases lay outside the gene matches. Germline loops: CDR1 SQVTM, CDR2 ANQGSEA. The CDR3 contains 12 residues. TCRdb used MiXCR to reprocess the 5' RACE reads, holding one entry per CDR3 protein. The sample lists under 450,000 distinct CDR3 sequences, about a fifth seen once, with around 10% in the top ten. The clonotype was recovered from a man in his forties or fifties in good health. The J gene is TRBJ2-4, the V gene TRBV29-1; TRBD2 aligns across 7 bases. The material sequenced was naive T cells sorted from blood. DNA of the CDR3: TGCAGCGTTGCCCCGGGGGGTGGCATTCAGTACTTC. This encodes CSVAPGGGIQYF.